The rows below give T cell receptor beta chains drawn from one sample of a study of T cells expressing NK-cell markers. TCRdb reworked the 5' RACE reads into one entry per CDR3 protein, no DNA. In total, the table holds 120,000 to 150,000 distinct CDR3 sequences. Input material: blood T cells: a sorted CD56 or NKG2C T cell subset, CD4+ or CD8+ T cells, or bulk PBMC T cells (not recorded which). These receptor sequences come from a man in his late teens or twenties in good health. The CDR3 runs from the conserved cysteine through the conserved F or W.

j_call	v_call	cdr3_aa
TRBJ2-4	TRBV12-3/TRBV12-4	CASTRGSKNIQYF
TRBJ2-1	TRBV14	CASSPIQGESYNEQFF
TRBJ1-1	TRBV19	CASSIHINTEAFF
TRBJ1-1	TRBV15	CATSRAGAAMNTEAFF
TRBJ2-1	TRBV4-3	CASSQGAGPGNEQFF
TRBJ1-5	TRBV10-3	CAISAGTGREQPQHF
TRBJ1-6	TRBV18	CASSPEGSSYNSPLHF
TRBJ2-7	TRBV28	CASSPGQGDREQYF
TRBJ2-1	TRBV4-3	CASSQGPPGLMSEQFF
TRBJ2-2	TRBV3-1	CASSQALGRGLGTGELFF
TRBJ2-3	TRBV20-1	CSARDNMVASANTDTQYF
TRBJ2-5	TRBV14	CASSQEGGGLYQETQYF
TRBJ1-2	TRBV12-3/TRBV12-4	CASSDYQGRYGYTF
TRBJ2-7	TRBV20-1	CSAQGTSYEQYF
TRBJ2-2	TRBV25-1	CASSLGSGRSGELFF
TRBJ2-7	TRBV15	CATSGSGRDFYEQYF
TRBJ2-1	TRBV27	CASSSTASISGRYNEQFF
TRBJ2-3	TRBV20-1	CSARESELGEVTDTQYF
TRBJ2-3	TRBV1	CTSSRDSTDTQYF
TRBJ2-5	TRBV7-8	CASSLAGTGPRQETQYF
TRBJ2-1	TRBV12-3/TRBV12-4	CASSPRGDFNEQFF
TRBJ1-1	TRBV20-1	CSARPLMGLNTEAFF
TRBJ2-2	TRBV15	CATSSRLAGGPSGIAGELFF
TRBJ2-2	TRBV18	CASSPPSGPGELFF
TRBJ2-7	TRBV11-2	CASGAVSSYEQYF
TRBJ2-5	TRBV19	CASSIDLERAVETQYF
TRBJ2-1	TRBV6-5	CASSFLAGKAQHEQFF
TRBJ1-5	TRBV27	CASSSGQGDSRQPQHF
TRBJ2-5	TRBV12-3/TRBV12-4	CASWDSSGYQETQYF
TRBJ1-1	TRBV5-1	CASSLVGTGSTEAFF
TRBJ2-7	TRBV2	CASHLSYEQYF
TRBJ2-6	TRBV20-1	CSAADRGRDSGANVLTF
TRBJ2-4	TRBV3-1	CASSQAGEDIQYF
TRBJ1-1	TRBV10-3	CAISERGTEAFF
TRBJ2-1	TRBV4-1	CASSHGGPSSQFF
TRBJ2-3	TRBV4-3	CASSQESVTDTQYF
TRBJ1-5	TRBV6-2/TRBV6-3	CASSPGAGYSNQPQHF
TRBJ1-5	TRBV7-9	CASSLGTGQPQHF
TRBJ2-5	TRBV6-1	CASSDFPGPRETQYF
TRBJ2-2	TRBV12-3/TRBV12-4	CASRDGRASGGELFF
TRBJ2-2	TRBV7-2	CASSLARVTGELFF
TRBJ1-4	TRBV19	CASSRPEEKLFF
TRBJ1-1	TRBV16	CASSWNTEAFF
TRBJ2-2	TRBV20-1	CSAAGTSLSAGELFF
TRBJ2-3	TRBV24-1	CATSGRGGELPDTQYF
TRBJ1-5	TRBV19	CASRWTRDPHQPQHF
TRBJ2-5	TRBV7-7	CASSLALGETQYF